This TCR beta chain emerged from a study of cytomegalovirus exposure and HLA in healthy donors. Sequenced by immunoSEQ multiplex PCR; TCRdb stores in-frame clones only, minus some. The sample records 150,000 to 200,000 clones, about 81% being singletons. This receptor was identified in a woman aged 25-40 years in good health and CMV-seronegative. Sample: PBMCs.

The DNA for the CDR3 is TGTGCCAGCAGGGAGGGGTCCCAGAACACTGAAGCTTTCTTT. Translating gives CASREGSQNTEAFF. The V and J genes are TRBV5-4 and TRBJ1-1, with TRBD1 as a possible D gene (5 bases). Germline V gene sequence: CDR1 SGHNT, CDR2 YYREEE (reference sequence). Trimming left V 5 bases short and J 1 base short, with 12 bases between. CDR3 length: 14 amino acids.